This T cell receptor (beta chain) came from a study of blood T cell repertoires in COVID-19. As for the study in general: Collection of acute and convalescent COVID-19 samples took place in the United States, Italy and Spain. PBMCs, B-cell-depleted T cells, or T cells were the source of the cDNA or gDNA that made up the material.

Source study methods: Amplifying reference gene primers gave estimates of nucleated cell counts. Sequencing used immunoSEQ multiplex PCR; TCRdb keeps in-frame clones, though not all of them. The V and J calls and clone size come from that table; D and trimming were worked out from the DNA. The sample contains about 300,000 clones, 88% of which appear only once. V lost 5 bases and J lost 0, with 11 bases in between. The CDR3 contains 15 residues. Germline CDR1 and CDR2: SGHAT and FQNNGV. This clone was seen more than once but under ten times. V and J are TRBV11-2 and TRBJ1-3; D might be TRBD1 (5 bases). Sequencing was performed on peripheral blood. This TCR came from a man younger than 35 with active or convalescent COVID-19. CDR3 coding DNA: TGTGCCAGCAGCCGATACGGGGGCTCTGGAAACACCATATATTTT. It translates to CASSRYGGSGNTIYF.